Here is one T cell receptor (beta chain) with its context. No count is recorded, but by frequency this clonotype is medium-sized (0.01 to 0.1%). Its antigen target is currently unknown. The record originates from a study of CXCR3-negative and CXCR3-positive naive CD8 T cells (dated by TCRdb to the late 2010s). Turning to the overall study: In total, about 150 million TRB reads were obtained, or roughly 1.5 +/- 0.3 million reads per library. Data from around 11 donors, pooled across two independent experiments, went into the diversity and physicochemical repertoire analyses. Naive subsets from several donors and memory cells from 3 donors were included in the TRBV-TRBJ cluster analysis. The investigation overall reported the following: Repertoire diversity was comparably high in both naive subsets but much lower in memory CD8+ T cells. Freshly isolated PBMCs were used for most assays because CXCR3 expression partially decreased after cryopreservation. Compared with CXCR3-negative naive cells, CXCR3-positive naive cells had TRB CDR3s with higher hydrophobicity (lower Kidera factor 4), lower energy, and higher strength and volume indices. Similar TRBV-TRBJ usage was shown by naive CXCR3-negative and CXCR3-positive cells from the same donor, whereas distinct patterns were shown by memory cells. Because surface CD5, which is linked to self-reactivity in mice, was comparable between the naive subsets, TCR interaction strength was also inferred from TRB CDR3 physicochemical properties.

For each CD8+ T cell subset, flow sorting was done in triplicate, and under 350,000 cells per subset went directly into RLT lysis buffer. To exclude memory contaminants, naive CD8+ T cells were stringently defined as CD45RO-CCR7+CD27+CD95-. Peripheral blood mononuclear cells were isolated from buffy coats by standard density gradient centrifugation. Naive CXCR3-negative and CXCR3-positive CD8+ T cells were flow-sorted on a FACSAria III. Total RNA was extracted from sorted cells using an RNeasy Mini Kit. The instrument was a NextSeq 550. The Human TCR Profiling Kit (MiLaboratory) was used to make UMI-labeled 5' RACE TRB cDNA libraries. The full amount of extracted RNA was used for cDNA synthesis, and the full amount of resulting cDNA was used for PCR amplification. Libraries were prepared in parallel with an identical number of PCR cycles. On the study's bioinformatics: About 53,000 +/- 9,400 unique UMI-labeled TRB cDNA molecules per library were extracted with MIGEC and MiXCR, with at least two reads per UMI required. On average, each library contained approximately 40,000 +/- 10,000 functional in-frame TRB CDR3 nucleotide clonotypes without stop codons. Diversity metrics, including normalized Shannon-Wiener and Chao1, were computed in VDJtools after downsampling to 5000 UMI-labeled TRB molecules per sample. For the central five CDR3 residues, VDJtools calculated physicochemical properties weighted by clonotype size, namely interaction energy, strength, volume and Kidera factor 4. Each CDR3 protein sequence appears as one entry after TCRdb reprocessed the reads, and no DNA is included. The V and J calls were not made by the authors but by TCRdb's processing. The table kept for this sample lists some 5,200 distinct CDR3 sequences. Roughly 2.6% of the sample belongs to the ten largest clones.

From a lookup of the germline V gene, CDR1 and CDR2 are SGHTA and FQGNSA. There are 17 amino acids in the CDR3, from cysteine to phenylalanine inclusive. The DNA is not on file. The chain is assembled from TRBV7-2 and TRBJ2-5. What was sequenced was naive CXCR3- CD8+ T cells from blood. In the paper's terms, the cell subset or site label means: CD45RO-CCR7+CD27+CD95- naive CD8+ T cells lacking CXCR3 (TNR3-). The TCR was taken from a human donor in good health. Some clones in this sample may be carry-over from other donors' samples. CDR3 reads: CASSLRSVSRVQETQYF.